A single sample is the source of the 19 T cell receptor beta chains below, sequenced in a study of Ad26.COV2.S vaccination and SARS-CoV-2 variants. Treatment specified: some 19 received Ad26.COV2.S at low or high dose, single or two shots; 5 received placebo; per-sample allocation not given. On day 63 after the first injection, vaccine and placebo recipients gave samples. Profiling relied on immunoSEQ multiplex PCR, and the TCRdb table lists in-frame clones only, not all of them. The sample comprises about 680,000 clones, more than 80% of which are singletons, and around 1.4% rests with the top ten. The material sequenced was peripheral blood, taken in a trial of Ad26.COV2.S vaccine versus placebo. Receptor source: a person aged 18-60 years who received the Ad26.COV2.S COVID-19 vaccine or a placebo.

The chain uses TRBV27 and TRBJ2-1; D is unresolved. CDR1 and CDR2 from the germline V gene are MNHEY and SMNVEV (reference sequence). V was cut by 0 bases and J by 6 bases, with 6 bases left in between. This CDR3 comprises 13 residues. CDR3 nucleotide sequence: TGTGCCAGCAGTTTATCCAGCCTCAATGAGCAGTTCTTC. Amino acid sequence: CASSLSSLNEQFF.

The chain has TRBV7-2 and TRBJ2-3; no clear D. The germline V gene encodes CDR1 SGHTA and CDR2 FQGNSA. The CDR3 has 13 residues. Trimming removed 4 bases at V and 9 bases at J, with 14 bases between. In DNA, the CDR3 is TGTGCCAGCAGCTCATCAGTCTACGCGACGCAGTATTTT. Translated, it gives CASSSSVYATQYF.

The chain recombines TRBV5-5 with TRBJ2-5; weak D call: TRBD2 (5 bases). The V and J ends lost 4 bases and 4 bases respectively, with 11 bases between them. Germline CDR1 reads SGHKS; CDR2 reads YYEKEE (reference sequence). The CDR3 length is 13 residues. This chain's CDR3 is CASSVNRGETQYF. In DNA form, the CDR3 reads TGTGCCAGCAGCGTTAATCGGGGAGAGACCCAGTACTTC.

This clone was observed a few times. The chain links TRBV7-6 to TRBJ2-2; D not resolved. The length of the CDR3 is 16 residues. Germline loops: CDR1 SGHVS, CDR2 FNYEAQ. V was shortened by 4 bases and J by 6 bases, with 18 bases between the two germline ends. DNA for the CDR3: TGTGCCAGCAGCTCTGCAGGCTATCTTCTCGCCGGGGAGCTGTTTTTT. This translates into CASSSAGYLLAGELFF.

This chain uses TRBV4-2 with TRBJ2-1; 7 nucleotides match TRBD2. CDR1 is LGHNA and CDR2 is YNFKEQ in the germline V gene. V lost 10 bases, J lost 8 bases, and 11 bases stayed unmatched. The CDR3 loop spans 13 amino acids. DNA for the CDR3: TGTGCCACCCTGCAGCGGGATAAGCATGAGCAGTTCTTC. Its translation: CATLQRDKHEQFF.

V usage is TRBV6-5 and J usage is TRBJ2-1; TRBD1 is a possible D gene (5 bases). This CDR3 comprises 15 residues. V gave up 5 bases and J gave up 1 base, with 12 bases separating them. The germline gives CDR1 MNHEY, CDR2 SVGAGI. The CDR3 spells CASSRQGSSYNEQFF. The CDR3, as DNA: TGTGCCAGCAGTCGCCAGGGTTCGTCCTACAATGAGCAGTTCTTC.

CDR3 region: CASSMGTSRGEKLFF. The CDR3 coding sequence is TGTGCCAGTAGTATGGGTACCTCACGGGGTGAAAAACTGTTTTTT. The chain recombines TRBV19 with TRBJ1-4; D call uncertain. Per the germline V gene, CDR1 is LNHDA and CDR2 is SQIVND (reference sequence). Trimming pared 3 bases from V and 7 bases from J, leaving 15 bases between. This CDR3 spans 15 amino acids.

The CDR3 reads CASSLEVGGQPQHF. The CDR3 nucleotides are TGTGCCAGCAGCTTAGAGGTTGGGGGTCAGCCCCAGCATTTT. V usage is TRBV11-2 and J usage is TRBJ1-5; a weak D match, TRBD1 (5 bases). The CDR3 is made up of 14 amino acids. Per the germline V gene, CDR1 is SGHAT and CDR2 is FQNNGV. V was shortened by 0 bases and J by 6 bases, with 9 bases between the two germline ends.

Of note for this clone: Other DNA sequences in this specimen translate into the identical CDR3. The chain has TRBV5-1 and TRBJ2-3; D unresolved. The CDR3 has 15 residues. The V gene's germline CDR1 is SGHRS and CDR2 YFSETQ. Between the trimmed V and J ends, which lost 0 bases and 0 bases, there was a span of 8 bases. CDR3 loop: CASSLEGTSTDTQYF. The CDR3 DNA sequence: TGCGCCAGCAGCTTGGAAGGTACTAGCACAGATACGCAGTATTTT.

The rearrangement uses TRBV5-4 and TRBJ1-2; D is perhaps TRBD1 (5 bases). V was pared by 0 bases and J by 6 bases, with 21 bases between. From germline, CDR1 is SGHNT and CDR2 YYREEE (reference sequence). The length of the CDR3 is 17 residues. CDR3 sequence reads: CASSLEPDTVRRNGYTF. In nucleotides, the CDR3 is TGTGCCAGCAGCTTGGAACCGGACACGGTAAGACGGAATGGCTACACCTTC.

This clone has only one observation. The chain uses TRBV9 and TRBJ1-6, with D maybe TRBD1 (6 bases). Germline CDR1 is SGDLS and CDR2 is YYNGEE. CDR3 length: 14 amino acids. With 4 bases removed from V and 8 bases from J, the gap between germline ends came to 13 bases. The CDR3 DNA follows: TGTGCCAGCAGCCCCTACAGGGAAGATTCACCCCTCCACTTT. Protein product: CASSPYREDSPLHF.

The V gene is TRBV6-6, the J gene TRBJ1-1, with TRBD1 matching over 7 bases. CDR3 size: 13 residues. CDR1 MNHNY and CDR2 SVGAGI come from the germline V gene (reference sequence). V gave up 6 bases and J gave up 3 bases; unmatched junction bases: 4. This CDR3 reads CASSADRDTEAFF. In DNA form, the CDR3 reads TGTGCCAGCAGCGCAGACAGGGACACTGAAGCTTTCTTT.

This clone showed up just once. The CDR3 spells CASSTRSGPFNTGELFF. For the CDR3, the DNA is TGTGCCAGTAGTACCCGATCCGGGCCCTTTAACACCGGGGAGCTGTTTTTT. The chain joins TRBV19 to TRBJ2-2, with D hard to call. This CDR3 contains 17 residues. CDR1 is LNHDA, CDR2 SQIVND, per germline (reference sequence). V lost 4 bases to trimming and J lost 2 bases, with 17 bases between them.

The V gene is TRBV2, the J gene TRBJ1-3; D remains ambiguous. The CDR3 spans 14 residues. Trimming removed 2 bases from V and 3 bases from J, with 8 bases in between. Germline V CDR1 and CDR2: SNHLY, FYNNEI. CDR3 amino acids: CASSELVGGNTIYF. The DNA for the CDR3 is TGTGCCAGCAGTGAATTAGTTGGTGGAAACACCATATATTTT.

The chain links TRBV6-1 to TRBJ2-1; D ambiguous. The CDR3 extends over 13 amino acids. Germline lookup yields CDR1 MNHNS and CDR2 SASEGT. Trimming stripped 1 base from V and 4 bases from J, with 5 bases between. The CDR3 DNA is TGTGCCAGCAGTGAAGTCCCTTACAATGAGCAGTTCTTC. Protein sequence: CASSEVPYNEQFF.

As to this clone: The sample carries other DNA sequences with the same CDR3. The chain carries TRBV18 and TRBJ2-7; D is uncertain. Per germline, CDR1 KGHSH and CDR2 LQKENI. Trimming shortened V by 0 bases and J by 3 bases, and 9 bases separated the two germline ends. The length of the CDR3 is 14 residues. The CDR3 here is CASSPPTRYYEQYF. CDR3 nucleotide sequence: TGTGCCAGCTCACCACCCACACGTTACTACGAGCAGTACTTC.

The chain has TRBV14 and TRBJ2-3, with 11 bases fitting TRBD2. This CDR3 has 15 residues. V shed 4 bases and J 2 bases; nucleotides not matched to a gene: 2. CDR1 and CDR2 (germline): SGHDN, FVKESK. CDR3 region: CASSLTSGVTDTQYF. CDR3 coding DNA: TGTGCCAGCAGCCTGACTAGCGGGGTCACAGATACGCAGTATTTT. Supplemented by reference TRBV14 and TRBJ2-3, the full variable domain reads EAGVTQFPSHSVIEKGQTVTLRCDPISGHDNLYWYRRVMGKEIKFLLHFVKESKQDESGMPNNRFLAERTGGTYSTLKVQPAELEDSGVYFCASSLTSGVTDTQYFGPGTRLTVL.

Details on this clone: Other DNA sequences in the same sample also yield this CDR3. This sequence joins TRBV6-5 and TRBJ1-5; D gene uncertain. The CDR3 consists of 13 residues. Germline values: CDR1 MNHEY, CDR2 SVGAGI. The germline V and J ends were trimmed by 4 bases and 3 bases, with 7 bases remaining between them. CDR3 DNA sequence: TGTGCCAGCAGTTCTAGGGACAATCAGCCCCAGCATTTT. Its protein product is CASSSRDNQPQHF.

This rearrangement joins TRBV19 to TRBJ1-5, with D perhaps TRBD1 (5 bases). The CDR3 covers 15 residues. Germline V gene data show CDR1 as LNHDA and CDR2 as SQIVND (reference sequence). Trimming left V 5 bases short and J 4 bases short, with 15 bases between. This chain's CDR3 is CASSPPGRGNQPQHF. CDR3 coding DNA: TGTGCCAGTAGTCCCCCGGGAAGGGGAAATCAGCCCCAGCATTTT.